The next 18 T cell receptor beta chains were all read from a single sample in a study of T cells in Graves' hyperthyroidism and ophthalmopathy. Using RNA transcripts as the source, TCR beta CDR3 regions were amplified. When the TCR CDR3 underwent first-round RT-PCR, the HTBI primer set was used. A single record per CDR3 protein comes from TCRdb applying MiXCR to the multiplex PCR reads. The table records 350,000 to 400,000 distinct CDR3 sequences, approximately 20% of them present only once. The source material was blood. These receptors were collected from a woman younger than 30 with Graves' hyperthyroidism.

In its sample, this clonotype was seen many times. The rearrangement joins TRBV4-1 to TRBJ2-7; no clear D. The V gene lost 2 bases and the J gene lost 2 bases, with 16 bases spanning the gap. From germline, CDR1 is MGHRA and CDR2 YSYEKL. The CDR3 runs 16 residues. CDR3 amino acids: CASSQYAGRLTYEQYF. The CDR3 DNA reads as TGCGCCAGCAGCCAATACGCTGGCAGGTTAACCTACGAGCAGTACTTC.

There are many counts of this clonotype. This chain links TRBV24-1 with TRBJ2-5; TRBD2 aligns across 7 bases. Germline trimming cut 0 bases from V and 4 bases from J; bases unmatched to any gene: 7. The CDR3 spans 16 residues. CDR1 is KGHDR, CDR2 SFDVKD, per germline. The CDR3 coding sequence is TGTGCCACCAGTGATTTGCGTGGCGGGGGAGGAGAGACCCAGTACTTC. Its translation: CATSDLRGGGGETQYF.

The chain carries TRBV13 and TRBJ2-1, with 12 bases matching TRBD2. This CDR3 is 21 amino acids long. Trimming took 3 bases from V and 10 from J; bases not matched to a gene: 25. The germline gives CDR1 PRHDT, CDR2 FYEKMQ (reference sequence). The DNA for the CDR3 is TGTGCCAGCAGCTTCGGGCGCGGACTAGCGGGGTTCACGACTCTTTACAGGGAGCAGTTCTTC. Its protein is CASSFGRGLAGFTTLYREQFF.

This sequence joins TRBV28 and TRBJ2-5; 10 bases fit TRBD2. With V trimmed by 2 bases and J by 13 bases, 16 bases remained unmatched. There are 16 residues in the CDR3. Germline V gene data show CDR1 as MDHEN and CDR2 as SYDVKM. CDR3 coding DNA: TGTGCCAGCAGTTTAGAGATAGCGGGGGGACTAGCCCTTTGGTACTTC. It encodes CASSLEIAGGLALWYF. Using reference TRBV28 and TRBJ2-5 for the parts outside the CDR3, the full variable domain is DVKVTQSSRYLVKRTGEKVFLECVQDMDHENMFWYRQDPGLGLRLIYFSYDVKMKEKGDIPEGYSVSREKKERFSLILESASTNQTSMYLCASSLEIAGGLALWYFGPGTRLLVL.

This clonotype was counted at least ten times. CDR3 in amino acids: CSARVLGGRTEAFF. In DNA form, the CDR3 reads TGCAGTGCTAGAGTCTTAGGGGGAAGGACTGAAGCTTTCTTT. The genes are TRBV20-1 and TRBJ1-1; perhaps TRBD1 as D (6 bases). This CDR3 has 14 amino acids. V lost 1 base to trimming and J lost 5 bases, with 14 bases between them. Germline values: CDR1 DFQATT, CDR2 SNEGSKA (reference sequence).

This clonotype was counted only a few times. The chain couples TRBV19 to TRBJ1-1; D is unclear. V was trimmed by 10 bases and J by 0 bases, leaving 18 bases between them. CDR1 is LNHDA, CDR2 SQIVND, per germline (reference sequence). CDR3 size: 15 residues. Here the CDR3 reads CATPSEVPLNTEAFF. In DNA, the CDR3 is TGTGCCACCCCCTCAGAAGTTCCTCTGAACACTGAAGCTTTCTTT. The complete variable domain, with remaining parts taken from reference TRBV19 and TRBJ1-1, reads DGGITQSPKYLFRKEGQNVTLSCEQNLNHDAMYWYRQDPGQGLRLIYYSQIVNDFQKGDIAEGYSVSREKKESFPLTVTSAQKNPTAFYLCATPSEVPLNTEAFFGQGTRLTVV.

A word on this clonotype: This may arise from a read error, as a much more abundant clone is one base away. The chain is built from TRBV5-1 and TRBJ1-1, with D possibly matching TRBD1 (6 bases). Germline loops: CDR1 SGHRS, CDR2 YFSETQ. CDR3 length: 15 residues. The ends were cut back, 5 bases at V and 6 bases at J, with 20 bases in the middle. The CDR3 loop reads CASRPSPNRESEAFF. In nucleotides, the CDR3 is TGCGCCAGCAGACCCAGTCCCAACAGGGAATCTGAAGCTTTCTTT.

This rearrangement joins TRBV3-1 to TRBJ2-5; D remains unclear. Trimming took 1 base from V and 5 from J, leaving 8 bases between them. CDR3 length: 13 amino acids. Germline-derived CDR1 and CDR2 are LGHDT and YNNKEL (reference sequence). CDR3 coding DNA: TGTGCCAGCAGCCAAGCTCCTTCCGAGACCCAGTACTTC. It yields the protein CASSQAPSETQYF.

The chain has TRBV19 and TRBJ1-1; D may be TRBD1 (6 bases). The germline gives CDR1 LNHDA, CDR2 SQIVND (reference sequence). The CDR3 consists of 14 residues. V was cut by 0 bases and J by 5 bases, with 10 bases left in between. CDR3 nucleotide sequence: TGTGCCAGTAGTATAGAACAGGGTCGGACTGAAGCTTTCTTT. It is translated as CASSIEQGRTEAFF.

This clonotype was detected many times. DNA of the CDR3: TGTGCCAGCTCACCAGCTAGCAATCAGCCCCAGCATTTT. It codes for CASSPASNQPQHF. The J gene is TRBJ1-5, the V gene TRBV18; no definite D call. Trimming removed 2 bases from V and 0 bases from J, with 2 bases in between. The CDR3 contains 13 residues. Germline V gives CDR1 KGHSH, CDR2 LQKENI.

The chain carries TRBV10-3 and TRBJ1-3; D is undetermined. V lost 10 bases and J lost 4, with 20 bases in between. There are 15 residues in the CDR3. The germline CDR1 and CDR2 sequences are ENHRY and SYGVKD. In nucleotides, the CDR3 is TGTGCCACCCAACCCTTAGGAGGGCCCGGAAACACCATATATTTT. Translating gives CATQPLGGPGNTIYF.

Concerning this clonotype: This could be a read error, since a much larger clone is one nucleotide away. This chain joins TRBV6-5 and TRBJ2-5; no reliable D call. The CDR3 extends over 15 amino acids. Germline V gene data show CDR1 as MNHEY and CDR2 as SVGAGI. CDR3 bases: TGTGCCAGCAGTTACAACGGCGGAGCTAAAGAGACCCAGGACTTC. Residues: CASSYNGGAKETQDF.

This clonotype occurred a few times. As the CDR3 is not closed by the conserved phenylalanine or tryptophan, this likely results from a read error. CDR3 coding DNA: TGCAGTGCCCAGGAGCCTCAGGGATCCGGGGAGCTGTTTTTG. This encodes CSAQEPQGSGELFL. V and J are TRBV20-1 and TRBJ2-2; D perhaps matches TRBD1 (5 bases). The germline CDR1 and CDR2 sequences are DFQATT and SNEGSKA (reference sequence). The ends were cut back, 6 bases at V and 6 bases at J, with 17 bases in the middle. The CDR3 consists of 14 residues.

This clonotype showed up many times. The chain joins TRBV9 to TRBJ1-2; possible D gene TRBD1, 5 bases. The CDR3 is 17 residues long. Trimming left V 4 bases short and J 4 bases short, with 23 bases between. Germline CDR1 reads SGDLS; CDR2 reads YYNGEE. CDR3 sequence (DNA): TGTGCCAGCAGCCCCGGCAGGGTGGAGATATTCGGCTATGGCTACACCTTC. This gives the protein CASSPGRVEIFGYGYTF.

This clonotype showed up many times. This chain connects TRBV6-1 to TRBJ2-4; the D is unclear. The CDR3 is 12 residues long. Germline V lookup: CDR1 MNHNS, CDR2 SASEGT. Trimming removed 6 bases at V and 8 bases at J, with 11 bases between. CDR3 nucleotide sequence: TGTGCCAGCAGCCAAGGGCTAGACATTCAGTACTTC. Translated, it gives CASSQGLDIQYF.

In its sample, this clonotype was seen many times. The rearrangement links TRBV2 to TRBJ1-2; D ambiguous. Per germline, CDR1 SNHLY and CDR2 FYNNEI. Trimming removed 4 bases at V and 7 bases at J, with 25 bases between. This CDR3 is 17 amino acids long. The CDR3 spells CASSVLGLDCWEGGYTF. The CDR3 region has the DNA TGTGCCAGCAGTGTTCTCGGGTTGGATTGTTGGGAGGGTGGCTACACCTTC.

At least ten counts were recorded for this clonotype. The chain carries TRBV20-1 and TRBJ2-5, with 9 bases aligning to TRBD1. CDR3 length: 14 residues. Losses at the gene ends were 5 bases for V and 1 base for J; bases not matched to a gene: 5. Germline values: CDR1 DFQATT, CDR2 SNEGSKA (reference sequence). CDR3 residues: CSAEDRGAQETQYF. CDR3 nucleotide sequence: TGCAGTGCTGAGGACAGGGGAGCCCAAGAGACCCAGTACTTC.

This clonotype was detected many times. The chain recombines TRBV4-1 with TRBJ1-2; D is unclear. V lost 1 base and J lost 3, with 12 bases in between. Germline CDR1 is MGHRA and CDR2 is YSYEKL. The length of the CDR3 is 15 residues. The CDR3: CASSQVTAADYGYTF. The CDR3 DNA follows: TGCGCCAGCAGCCAAGTAACAGCGGCTGACTATGGCTACACCTTC.